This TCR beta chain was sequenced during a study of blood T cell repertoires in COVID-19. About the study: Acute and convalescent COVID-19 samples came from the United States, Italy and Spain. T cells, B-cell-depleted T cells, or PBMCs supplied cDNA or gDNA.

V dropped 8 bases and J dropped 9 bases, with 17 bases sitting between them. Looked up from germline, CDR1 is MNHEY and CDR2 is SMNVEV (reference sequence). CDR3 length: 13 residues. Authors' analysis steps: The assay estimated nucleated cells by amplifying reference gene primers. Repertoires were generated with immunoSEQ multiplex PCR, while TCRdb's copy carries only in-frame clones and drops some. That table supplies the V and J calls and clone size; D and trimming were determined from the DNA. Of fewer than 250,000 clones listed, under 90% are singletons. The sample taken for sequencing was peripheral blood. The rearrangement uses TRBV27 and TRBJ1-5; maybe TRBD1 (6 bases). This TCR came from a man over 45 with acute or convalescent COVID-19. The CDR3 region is CASGGRGKGPQHF. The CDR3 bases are TGTGCCAGCGGGGGGAGGGGGAAAGGGCCCCAGCATTTT.